This T cell receptor beta chain was profiled in a study of CXCR3-negative and CXCR3-positive naive CD8 T cells (dated by TCRdb to the late 2010s). Regarding the research as a whole: In total, 120 million to 150 million TRB reads were obtained, which works out to roughly 1.5 +/- 0.3 million reads per library. Diversity and physicochemical repertoire analyses were performed on about ten donors pooled from two independent experiments. The TRBV-TRBJ cluster analysis covered naive subsets from 5 or 6 donors and memory cells from 3 donors.

Each CD8+ T cell subset was flow-sorted in triplicate, with about 320,000 cells per subset placed directly into RLT lysis buffer. To exclude memory contaminants, naive CD8+ T cells were stringently defined as CD45RO-CCR7+CD27+CD95-. Standard density gradient centrifugation was used to isolate peripheral blood mononuclear cells from buffy coats. Naive CXCR3-negative and CXCR3-positive CD8+ T cells were flow-sorted using a FACSAria III. Total RNA was extracted from sorted cells using an RNeasy Mini Kit. As concerns this clonotype: What antigen it recognizes has not been identified.

TCRdb names NextSeq 550 as the instrument used. The Human TCR Profiling Kit (MiLaboratory) was used to make UMI-labeled 5' RACE TRB cDNA libraries. The full amount of extracted RNA was used for cDNA synthesis, and the full amount of resulting cDNA was used for PCR amplification. Libraries were prepared in parallel with an identical number of PCR cycles. Per the authors' processing: With a requirement of at least two reads per UMI, MIGEC and MiXCR extracted about 50,000 +/- 10,000 unique UMI-labeled TRB cDNA molecules per library. On average, roughly 40,000 +/- 10,000 functional in-frame TRB CDR3 nucleotide clonotypes lacking stop codons were found per library. After each sample was downsampled to 5000 UMI-labeled TRB molecules, VDJtools was used to calculate diversity metrics such as normalized Shannon-Wiener and Chao1. For the central five CDR3 residues, VDJtools calculated physicochemical properties weighted by clonotype size, namely interaction energy, strength, volume and Kidera factor 4. After the reads were reprocessed by TCRdb, one entry was made per CDR3 protein sequence, with no DNA. The V and J calls shown here were made by TCRdb, not taken from the authors' results. The sample's records list tens of thousands of distinct CDR3 sequences. The ten largest clonotypes hold roughly 3.9% of the sample.

Overall results and qualifications from the work: Because surface CD5, which is linked to self-reactivity in mice, was comparable between the naive subsets, TCR interaction strength was also inferred from TRB CDR3 physicochemical properties. Comparably high repertoire diversity was found in both naive subsets, whereas much lower repertoire diversity was found in memory CD8+ T cells. Because CXCR3 expression was partially decreased after cryopreservation, freshly isolated PBMCs were used for most assays. Compared with CXCR3-negative naive cells, CXCR3-positive naive cells had TRB CDR3s with higher hydrophobicity (lower Kidera factor 4), lower energy, and higher strength and volume indices. Within the same donor, TRBV-TRBJ usage looked similar between naive CXCR3-negative and CXCR3-positive cells, but memory cells had distinct patterns.

The germline V gene yields LGHNA for CDR1 and YSLEER for CDR2. Including cysteine and phenylalanine, the CDR3 has 18 amino acids. The DNA is unrecorded. The origin of this receptor is a human donor in good health. Some clones in this sample may be carry-over from other donors' samples. The chain was built from TRBV4-3 and TRBJ2-3; TCRdb calls TRBD1, which cannot be checked without DNA. Sequenced sample: naive CXCR3- CD8+ T cells from blood. The cell subset or site label on this specimen signifies: CD45RO-CCR7+CD27+CD95- naive CD8+ T cells lacking CXCR3 (TNR3-). CDR3 reads: CASSQSTAGTGLTDTQYF.